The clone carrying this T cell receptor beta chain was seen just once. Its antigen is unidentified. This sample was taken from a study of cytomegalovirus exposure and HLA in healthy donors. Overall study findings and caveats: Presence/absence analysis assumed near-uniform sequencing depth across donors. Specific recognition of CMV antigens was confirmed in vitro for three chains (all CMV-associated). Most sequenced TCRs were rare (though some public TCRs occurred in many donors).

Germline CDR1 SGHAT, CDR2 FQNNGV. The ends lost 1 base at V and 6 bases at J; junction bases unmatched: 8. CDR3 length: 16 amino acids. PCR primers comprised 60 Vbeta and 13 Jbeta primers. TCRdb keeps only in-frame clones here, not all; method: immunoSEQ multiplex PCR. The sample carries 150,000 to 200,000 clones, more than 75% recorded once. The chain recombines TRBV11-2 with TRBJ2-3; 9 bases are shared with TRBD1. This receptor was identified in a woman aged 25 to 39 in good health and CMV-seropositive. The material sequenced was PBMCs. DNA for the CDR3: TGTGCCAGCAGCTTAGGTAGTACAGGGGGCGTGGATACGCAGTATTTT. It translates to CASSLGSTGGVDTQYF.